A selection of T cell receptor beta chains follows, all from one sample in a study of response to subunit inactivated influenza vaccine. Using its own MiXCR run on the RT-PCR reads, TCRdb lists one record per CDR3 protein. The data contain about 540,000 distinct CDR3 sequences, 20% to 25% of them singletons. The same sample was also studied in work on T cells expressing NK-cell markers.

Source: CD4+ T cells sorted from PBMCs, taken 11 to 12 days after vaccination. These receptor sequences come from a man between 45 and 60 years old who received an inactivated influenza vaccine. Both conserved end residues are part of each CDR3. D genes are given only for firm matches. The size entry is marked missing in some rows and otherwise reads once, few, many or a size class.

V	size	length	D	J	CDR3	DNA
TRBV7-9	many	12	.	TRBJ2-7	CASSLLFYEQYF	TGTGCCAGCAGCCTCCTATTCTACGAGCAGTACTTC
TRBV20-1	few	14	.	TRBJ1-2	CSARDPGGNYGYTF	TGCAGTGCTAGAGATCCGGGGGGGAACTATGGCTACACCTTC
TRBV6-5	.	14	.	TRBJ2-3	CASSYSYEGDTQYF	TGTGCCAGCAGTTACTCGTACGAGGGAGATACGCAGTATTTT
TRBV20-1	.	15	.	TRBJ2-3	CSASRLGIGTDTQYF	TGCAGTGCTAGTCGACTAGGGATAGGCACAGATACGCAGTATTTT
TRBV4-3	few	16	.	TRBJ1-1	CASSQARTGLNTEAFF	TGCGCCAGCAGCCAAGCTCGTACGGGTCTGAACACTGAAGCTTTCTTT
TRBV7-2	few	15	TRBD1	TRBJ2-3	CASWLAGTGRHTQYF	TGTGCCAGCTGGCTAGCCGGGACAGGGCGGCATACGCAGTATTTT
TRBV4-3	.	15	.	TRBJ1-5	CASSQDVKGSQPQHF	TGCGCCAGCAGCCAAGATGTGAAGGGTAGTCAGCCCCAGCATTTT
TRBV5-1	.	14	.	TRBJ2-2	CASSTYKNTGELFF	TGCGCCAGCAGCACGTATAAGAACACCGGGGAGCTGTTTTTT
TRBV12-3/TRBV12-4	.	14	.	TRBJ1-1	CASSFAGRDTEAFF	TGTGCCAGCAGTTTCGCAGGGCGGGACACTGAAGCTTTCTTT
TRBV6-1	.	14	.	TRBJ2-7	CASNNGGYSYEQYF	TGTGCCAGCAACAACGGCGGCTATTCCTACGAGCAGTACTTC
TRBV29-1	.	12	.	TRBJ1-2	CSAAQGLYGYTF	TGCAGCGCAGCCCAAGGACTCTATGGCTACACCTTC
TRBV12-3/TRBV12-4	few	14	.	TRBJ1-1	CASRWGAMNTEAFF	TGTGCCAGCAGATGGGGGGCCATGAACACTGAAGCTTTCTTT
TRBV15	few	13	.	TRBJ1-5	CATSRNSNQPQHF	TGTGCCACCAGCAGAAATAGCAATCAGCCCCAGCATTTT
TRBV29-1	.	15	TRBD2	TRBJ2-3	CSVGVLAGEPDTQYF	TGCAGCGTTGGGGTCCTAGCGGGAGAGCCAGATACGCAGTATTTT
TRBV24-1	.	15	.	TRBJ2-1	CATSDGRRPYNEQFF	TGTGCCACCAGTGATGGAAGGCGGCCCTACAATGAGCAGTTCTTC
TRBV7-2	.	15	.	TRBJ1-5	CASSLVGGGIQPQHF	TGTGCCAGCAGCTTAGTTGGAGGGGGGATTCAGCCCCAGCATTTT
TRBV6-2/TRBV6-3	few	12	.	TRBJ2-1	CASSYHPNEQFF	TGTGCCAGCAGTTATCACCCCAATGAGCAGTTCTTC
TRBV12-3/TRBV12-4	few	16	.	TRBJ2-3	CASSFRNGGSTDTQYF	TGTGCCAGCAGTTTTAGAAACGGAGGCAGCACAGATACGCAGTATTTT
TRBV6-5	.	15	TRBD1	TRBJ1-1	CASSFRTGMNTEAFF	TGTGCCAGCAGTTTTCGGACAGGGATGAACACTGAAGCTTTCTTT
TRBV28	.	15	.	TRBJ2-2	CASNLPGPNTGELFF	TGTGCCAGCAATCTTCCGGGACCGAACACCGGGGAGCTGTTTTTT
TRBV20-1	.	15	.	TRBJ2-7	CSANPRTGVIYEQYF	TGCAGTGCCAACCCGCGGACGGGGGTGATATACGAGCAGTACTTC
TRBV5-4	.	16	.	TRBJ2-1	CASSFDGQQNDNEQFF	TGTGCCAGCAGCTTTGATGGACAGCAAAATGACAATGAGCAGTTCTTC
TRBV29-1	few	14	.	TRBJ2-1	CSVELPPLYNEQFF	TGCAGCGTTGAACTCCCACCCCTCTACAATGAGCAGTTCTTC
TRBV7-2	few	17	TRBD2	TRBJ2-5	CASSSGRTSGIGETQYF	TGTGCCAGCAGCTCGGGGCGGACTAGCGGGATAGGGGAGACCCAGTACTTC
TRBV3-1	few	16	.	TRBJ2-1	CASSPTVGVSYNEQFF	TGTGCCAGCAGCCCGACCGTTGGCGTTTCCTACAATGAGCAGTTCTTC
TRBV20-1	.	13	TRBD2	TRBJ2-4	CSFIRGVGNIQYF	TGCAGTTTTATACGGGGGGTTGGAAACATTCAGTACTTC
TRBV29-1	.	14	TRBD1	TRBJ2-2	CSFSGTGATGELFF	TGCAGCTTTTCCGGGACAGGGGCCACCGGGGAGCTGTTTTTT
TRBV6-5	few	15	.	TRBJ1-2	CASSSTGAQARGYTF	TGTGCCAGCAGTTCCACGGGGGCCCAGGCTCGAGGCTACACCTTC
TRBV12-3/TRBV12-4	few	15	TRBD2	TRBJ2-5	CASSLAGGPGETQYF	TGTGCCAGCAGTTTAGCGGGAGGGCCTGGGGAGACCCAGTACTTC
TRBV11-2	many	15	TRBD1	TRBJ2-3	CASSLTGSSTDTQYF	TGTGCCAGCAGCTTGACAGGGTCTAGCACAGATACGCAGTATTTT
TRBV6-1	few	14	TRBD1	TRBJ1-2	CASSDGQGYYGYTF	TGTGCCAGCAGTGATGGACAGGGATACTATGGCTACACCTTC
TRBV12-3/TRBV12-4	few	13	TRBD2	TRBJ2-7	CASSPRGGGEQYF	TGTGCCAGCAGTCCCCGCGGGGGGGGCGAGCAGTACTTC
TRBV4-2	few	14	.	TRBJ2-7	CASSARTYSYEQYF	TGTGCCAGCAGCGCGCGGACTTACTCCTACGAGCAGTACTTC
TRBV20-1	many	13	TRBD2	TRBJ2-7	CSARDQRGYEQYF	TGCAGTGCTAGAGACCAGCGGGGCTACGAGCAGTACTTC
TRBV5-1	.	12	.	TRBJ2-7	CASRRDNYEQCF	TGCGCCAGCAGAAGGGACAACTACGAGCAGTGCTTC
TRBV7-8	.	14	.	TRBJ2-7	CASSSRILGREQYF	TGTGCCAGCAGCTCAAGGATCCTGGGGCGAGAGCAGTACTTC
TRBV5-1	.	13	.	TRBJ1-3	CASSPGRGGTIYF	TGCGCCAGCAGCCCCGGTCGAGGGGGCACCATATATTTT
TRBV12-3/TRBV12-4	few	14	.	TRBJ2-2	CASSLWGGGGELFF	TGTGCCAGCAGTTTATGGGGGGGCGGCGGGGAGCTGTTTTTT
TRBV28	.	15	TRBD2	TRBJ2-5	CASSYGTSGKETQYF	TGTGCCAGCAGTTATGGGACTAGCGGGAAAGAGACCCAGTACTTC
TRBV10-3	.	14	TRBD1	TRBJ2-7	CAISMGQGAYEQYF	TGTGCCATCAGTATGGGACAGGGGGCTTACGAGCAGTACTTC
TRBV6-2/TRBV6-3	few	17	.	TRBJ2-7	CASSYSGADSLTYEQYF	TGTGCCAGCAGTTACTCGGGAGCGGACAGCCTAACCTACGAGCAGTACTTC
TRBV6-5	.	15	.	TRBJ1-1	CASSYSPKVNTEAFF	TGTGCCAGCAGTTACTCCCCGAAAGTGAACACTGAAGCTTTCTTT
TRBV20-1	few	14	.	TRBJ2-5	CSAPRGGTVETQYF	TGCAGTGCTCCCCGAGGGGGGACAGTAGAGACCCAGTACTTC
TRBV4-1	.	15	.	TRBJ1-2	CASSQEVSGNYGYTF	TGCGCCAGCAGCCAAGAAGTGTCGGGTAACTATGGCTACACCTTC
TRBV4-3	few	15	.	TRBJ2-7	CASSQDFGVKNEQYF	TGCGCCAGCAGCCAAGATTTTGGGGTAAAGAACGAGCAGTACTTC
TRBV15	.	14	TRBD1	TRBJ2-1	CATSRDRGKNEQFF	TGTGCCACCAGCAGGGACAGGGGGAAGAATGAGCAGTTCTTC
TRBV25-1	once	16	TRBD2	TRBJ2-1	CASSQTASGHYNEQFF	TGTGCCAGCAGTCAAACGGCTAGCGGGCACTACAATGAGCAGTTCTTC
TRBV29-1	few	12	.	TRBJ2-7	CSGLVQSYEQYF	TGCAGCGGATTGGTGCAGTCCTACGAGCAGTACTTC
TRBV4-2	few	15	.	TRBJ1-5	CASSQAGGDGQPQHF	TGTGCCAGCAGCCAAGCGGGGGGCGACGGACAGCCCCAGCATTTT
TRBV28	few	14	.	TRBJ1-1	CASSTPSENTEAFF	TGTGCCAGCAGTACCCCCTCCGAGAACACTGAAGCTTTCTTT
TRBV7-2	.	14	.	TRBJ2-7	CASSSSRWGREQYF	TGTGCCAGCAGCTCAAGTAGGTGGGGGAGAGAGCAGTACTTC